Below, one T cell receptor (beta chain) is given with its context. Its antigen is unknown. Unique molecular identifiers were built into the TCRbeta library. TCRdb independently ran MiXCR on the PCR reads; one entry per CDR3 protein. The sample lists about 240,000 distinct CDR3 sequences, about 25% occurring once. This CDR3 is 15 amino acids long. V trimming: 4 bases; J trimming: 2 bases; junction bases outside the gene matches: 8. Germline lookup yields CDR1 LGHNA and CDR2 YNFKEQ. These data are taken from a study of T-cell reconstitution after alpha-beta-depleted transplantation in children. Study results and limitations: Counts and diversity of T cells one year after transplant came mostly from newly produced T cells. Roughly two months post-transplant, alpha-beta T cells reportedly originated from several hundred graft clones that had expanded. It was surviving recipient T cells and thymic progenitors that gave some patients high TCRbeta diversity at day 60.

The source is a girl aged 2-15 years with Fanconi anemia, due to receive a stem cell transplant. Sequencing was performed on PBMCs, taken before TCRalphabeta/CD19-depleted stem cell transplant. The chain is built from TRBV4-2 and TRBJ2-7; 7 bases are a match to TRBD2. CDR3 protein: CASSLSSGSTYEQYF. The CDR3 DNA follows: TGTGCCAGCAGCCTTTCTAGCGGTTCCACCTACGAGCAGTACTTC.